The 7 T cell receptor beta chains below come from one sample, sequenced in a study of Ad26.COV2.S vaccination and SARS-CoV-2 variants. Described treatment: roughly 18 received Ad26.COV2.S at low or high dose, single or two shots; several received placebo; per-sample allocation not given. The samples date from day 63 after the first vaccine or placebo injection. Data came from immunoSEQ multiplex PCR; TCRdb stores just in-frame clones and leaves some out. The sample has some 290,000 clones, about 86% seen once; the top ten hold around 1.9%. Source: peripheral blood, taken in a trial of Ad26.COV2.S vaccine versus placebo. The receptors come from a person between 18 and 60 years old who received the Ad26.COV2.S COVID-19 vaccine or a placebo.

The chain employs TRBV30 and TRBJ1-2; TRBD1 might be the D (5 bases). The CDR3 length is 15 residues. Looked up from germline, CDR1 is GTSNPN and CDR2 is SVGIG (reference sequence). The V end lost 2 bases, the J end lost 2 bases, and 15 bases lay between the germline ends. CDR3 in amino acids: CAWSSGGRPNYGYTF. In DNA, the CDR3 is TGTGCCTGGAGTTCTGGGGGTAGGCCGAACTATGGCTACACCTTC.

The V and J genes are TRBV11-2 and TRBJ1-2; D gene unclear. V shed 7 bases and J shed 2 bases, with 11 bases lying between them. The germline V gene has CDR1 SGHAT and CDR2 FQNNGV. This CDR3 is built from 13 residues. The CDR3 DNA is TGTGCCAGCACGCAAGGAGGGAACTATGGCTACACCTTC. It encodes CASTQGGNYGYTF.

The chain joins TRBV13 to TRBJ1-6; tentatively, D is TRBD1 (6 bases). This CDR3 region has 17 residues. The ends were cut back, 5 bases at V and 11 bases at J, with 25 bases in the middle. The germline V gene has CDR1 PRHDT and CDR2 FYEKMQ (reference sequence). The CDR3 here is CASSQRRQAQGRAPLHF. Here the CDR3 DNA reads TGTGCCAGCAGCCAACGAAGACAGGCACAGGGAAGGGCACCCCTCCACTTT. Based on the CDR3 plus reference TRBV13 and TRBJ1-6, the full variable domain is AAGVIQSPRHLIKEKRETATLKCYPIPRHDTVYWYQQGPGQDPQFLISFYEKMQSDKGSIPDRFSAQQFSDYHSELNMSSLELGDSALYFCASSQRRQAQGRAPLHFGNGTRLTVT.

V usage is TRBV5-4 and J usage is TRBJ2-7, with 7 bases matching TRBD1. J gave up 3 bases and V 5 bases, and 11 bases lay outside the gene matches. The length of the CDR3 is 15 residues. Germline V gene sequence: CDR1 SGHNT, CDR2 YYREEE (reference sequence). The CDR3 here is CASSLTGQKVYEQYF. DNA of the CDR3: TGTGCCAGCAGTTTAACGGGACAGAAAGTCTACGAGCAGTACTTC.

This chain joins TRBV29-1 and TRBJ2-4, with D possibly TRBD2 on 5 matching bases. The CDR3 covers 15 residues. CDR1 and CDR2 from the germline V gene are SQVTM and ANQGSEA. V was shortened by 4 bases and J by 1 base, with 14 bases between the two germline ends. The DNA for the CDR3 is TGCAGCGTTGTTCAAGAGGGTCGGGCCAAAAACATTCAGTACTTC. Translated, it gives CSVVQEGRAKNIQYF.

The rearrangement uses TRBV28 and TRBJ1-5; D gene uncertain. Per the germline V gene, CDR1 is MDHEN and CDR2 is SYDVKM. This CDR3 has 13 residues. Trimming shortened V by 6 bases and J by 3 bases, and 9 bases separated the two germline ends. CDR3 in DNA: TGTGCCAGCAGAGGGCAGATCAATCAGCCCCAGCATTTT. Protein: CASRGQINQPQHF.

V usage is TRBV29-1 and J usage is TRBJ2-2; weak D call: TRBD1 (6 bases). This CDR3 region has 15 residues. V lost 3 bases and J lost 0, with 11 bases in between. Germline CDR1 and CDR2: SQVTM and ANQGSEA. The CDR3 loop is CSVDRGTSNTGELFF. The CDR3 DNA sequence: TGCAGCGTTGACAGGGGAACTTCGAACACCGGGGAGCTGTTTTTT.